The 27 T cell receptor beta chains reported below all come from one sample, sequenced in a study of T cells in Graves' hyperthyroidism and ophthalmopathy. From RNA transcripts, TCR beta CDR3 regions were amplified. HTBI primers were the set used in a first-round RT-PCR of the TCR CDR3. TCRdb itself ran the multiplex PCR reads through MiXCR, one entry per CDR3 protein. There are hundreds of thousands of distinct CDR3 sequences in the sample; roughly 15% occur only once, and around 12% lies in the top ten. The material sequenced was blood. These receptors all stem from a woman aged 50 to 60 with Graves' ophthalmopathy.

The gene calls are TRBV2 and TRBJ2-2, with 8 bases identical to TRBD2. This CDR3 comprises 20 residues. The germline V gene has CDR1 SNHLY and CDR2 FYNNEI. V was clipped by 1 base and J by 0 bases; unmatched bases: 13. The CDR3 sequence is CASSEVPGTSTFANTGELFF. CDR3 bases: TGTGCCAGCAGTGAAGTACCCGGGACTAGTACGTTCGCGAACACCGGGGAGCTGTTTTTT.

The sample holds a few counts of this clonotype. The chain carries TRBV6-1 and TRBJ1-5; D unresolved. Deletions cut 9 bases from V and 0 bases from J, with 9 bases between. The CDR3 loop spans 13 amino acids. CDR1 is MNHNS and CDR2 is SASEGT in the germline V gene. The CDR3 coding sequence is TGTGCCAGTGCAGATTATAGCAATCAGCCCCAGCATTTT. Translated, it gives CASADYSNQPQHF.

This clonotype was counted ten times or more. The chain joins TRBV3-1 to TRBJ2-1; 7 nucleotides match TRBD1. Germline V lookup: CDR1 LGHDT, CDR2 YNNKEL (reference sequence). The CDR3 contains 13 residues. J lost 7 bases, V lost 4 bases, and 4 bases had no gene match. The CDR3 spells CASSPPDRNEQFF. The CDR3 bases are TGTGCCAGCAGCCCCCCGGACAGGAATGAGCAGTTCTTC.

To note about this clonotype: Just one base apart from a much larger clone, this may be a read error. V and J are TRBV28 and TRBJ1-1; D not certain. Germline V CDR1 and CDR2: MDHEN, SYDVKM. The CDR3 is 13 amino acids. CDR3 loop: CVSSLRAPIEAFF. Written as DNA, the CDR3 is TGTGTCAGCAGTTTAAGAGCTCCTATTGAAGCTTTCTTT.

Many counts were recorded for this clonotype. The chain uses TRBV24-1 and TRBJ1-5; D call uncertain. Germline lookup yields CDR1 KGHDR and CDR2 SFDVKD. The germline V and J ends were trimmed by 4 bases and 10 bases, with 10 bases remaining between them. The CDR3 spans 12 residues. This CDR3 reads CATSDPGGPQHF. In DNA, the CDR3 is TGTGCCACCAGTGACCCCGGTGGTCCCCAGCATTTT.

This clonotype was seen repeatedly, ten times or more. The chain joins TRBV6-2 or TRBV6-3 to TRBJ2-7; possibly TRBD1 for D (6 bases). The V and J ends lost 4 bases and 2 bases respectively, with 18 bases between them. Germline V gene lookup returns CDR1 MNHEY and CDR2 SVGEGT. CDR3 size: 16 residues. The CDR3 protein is CASSSRKPGHPYEQYF. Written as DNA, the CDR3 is TGTGCCAGCAGTTCACGAAAACCGGGACACCCCTACGAGCAGTACTTC.

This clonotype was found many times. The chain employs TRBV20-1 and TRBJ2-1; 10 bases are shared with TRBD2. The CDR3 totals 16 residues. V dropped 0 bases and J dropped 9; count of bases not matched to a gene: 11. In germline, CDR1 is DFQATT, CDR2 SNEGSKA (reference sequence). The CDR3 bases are TGCAGTGCTAGAGATCGTCGGCTAGCGGGAGCCAGTGAGCAGTTCTTC. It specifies CSARDRRLAGASEQFF.

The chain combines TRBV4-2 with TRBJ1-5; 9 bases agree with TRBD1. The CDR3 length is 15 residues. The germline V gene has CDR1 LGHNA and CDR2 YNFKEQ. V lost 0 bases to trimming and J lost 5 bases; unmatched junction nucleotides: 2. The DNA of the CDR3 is TGTGCCAGCAGCCAAGATCGGGACAGGGATCAGCCCCAGCATTTT. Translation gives CASSQDRDRDQPQHF.

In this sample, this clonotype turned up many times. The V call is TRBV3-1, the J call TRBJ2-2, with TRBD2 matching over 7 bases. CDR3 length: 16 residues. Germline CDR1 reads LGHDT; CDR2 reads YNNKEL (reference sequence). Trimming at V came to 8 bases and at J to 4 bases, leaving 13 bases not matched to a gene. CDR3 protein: CASSNLRDYATGELFF. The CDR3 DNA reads TGTGCCAGCTCAAACCTCCGGGACTATGCCACCGGGGAGCTGTTTTTT.

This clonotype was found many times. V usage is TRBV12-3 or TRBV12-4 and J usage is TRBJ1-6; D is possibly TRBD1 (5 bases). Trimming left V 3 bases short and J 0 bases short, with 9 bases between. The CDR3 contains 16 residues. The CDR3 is CASSFHRSSYNSPLHF. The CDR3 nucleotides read TGTGCCAGCAGTTTTCACAGGAGCTCCTATAATTCACCCCTCCACTTT.

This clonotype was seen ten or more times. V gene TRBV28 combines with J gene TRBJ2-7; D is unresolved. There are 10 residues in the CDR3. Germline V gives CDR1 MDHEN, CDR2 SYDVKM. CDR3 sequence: CATGYYEQYF. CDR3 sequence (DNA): TGTGCGACGGGCTACTACGAGCAGTACTTC.

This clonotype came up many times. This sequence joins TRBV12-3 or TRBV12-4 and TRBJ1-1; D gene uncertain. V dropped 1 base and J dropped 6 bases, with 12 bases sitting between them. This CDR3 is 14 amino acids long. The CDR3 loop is CASSLGGSVAEAFF. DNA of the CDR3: TGTGCCAGCAGTTTAGGAGGAAGCGTGGCTGAAGCTTTCTTT.

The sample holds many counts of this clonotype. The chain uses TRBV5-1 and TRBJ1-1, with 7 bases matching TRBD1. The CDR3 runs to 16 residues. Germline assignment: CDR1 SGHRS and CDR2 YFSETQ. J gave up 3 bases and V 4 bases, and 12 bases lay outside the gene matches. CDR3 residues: CASSPDRESYYTEAFF. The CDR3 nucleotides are TGCGCCAGCAGCCCCGACAGGGAAAGTTATTACACTGAAGCTTTCTTT.

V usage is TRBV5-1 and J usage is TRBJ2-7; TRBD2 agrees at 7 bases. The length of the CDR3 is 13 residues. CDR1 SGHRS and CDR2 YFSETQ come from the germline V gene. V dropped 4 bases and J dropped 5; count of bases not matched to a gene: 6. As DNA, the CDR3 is TGCGCCAGCAGCGGGGGGAGGGCCGACGAGCAGTACTTC. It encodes CASSGGRADEQYF. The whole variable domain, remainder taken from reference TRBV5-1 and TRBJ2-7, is KAGVTQTPRYLIKTRGQQVTLSCSPISGHRSVSWYQQTPGQGLQFLFEYFSETQRNKGNFPGRFSGRQFSNSRSEMNVSTLELGDSALYLCASSGGRADEQYFGPGTRLTVT.

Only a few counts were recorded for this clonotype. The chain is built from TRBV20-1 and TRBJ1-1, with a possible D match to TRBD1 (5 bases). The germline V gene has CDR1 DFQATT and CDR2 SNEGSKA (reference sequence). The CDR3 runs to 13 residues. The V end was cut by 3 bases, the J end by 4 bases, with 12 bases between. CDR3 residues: CSASNRLSTEAFF. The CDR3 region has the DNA TGCAGTGCTAGTAACAGGCTGAGCACTGAAGCTTTCTTT.

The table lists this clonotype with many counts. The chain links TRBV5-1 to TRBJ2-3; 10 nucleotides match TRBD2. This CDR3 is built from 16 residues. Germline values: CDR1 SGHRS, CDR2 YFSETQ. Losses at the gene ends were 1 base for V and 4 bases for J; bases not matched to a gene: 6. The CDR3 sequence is CASSLLASGSPDTQYF. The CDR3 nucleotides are TGCGCCAGCAGCTTGCTGGCTAGCGGGAGCCCAGATACGCAGTATTTT.

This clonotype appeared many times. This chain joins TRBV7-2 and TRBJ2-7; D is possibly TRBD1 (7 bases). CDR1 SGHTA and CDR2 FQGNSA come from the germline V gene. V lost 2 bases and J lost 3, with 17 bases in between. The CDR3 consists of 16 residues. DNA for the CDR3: TGTGCCAGCAGCTTATCTGCGGGACAGCTAGACTACGAGCAGTACTTC. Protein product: CASSLSAGQLDYEQYF. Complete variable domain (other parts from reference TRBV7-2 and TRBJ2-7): GAGVSQSPSNKVTEKGKDVELRCDPISGHTALYWYRQSLGQGLEFLIYFQGNSAPDKSGLPSDRFSAERTGGSVSTLTIQRTQQEDSAVYLCASSLSAGQLDYEQYFGPGTRLTVT.

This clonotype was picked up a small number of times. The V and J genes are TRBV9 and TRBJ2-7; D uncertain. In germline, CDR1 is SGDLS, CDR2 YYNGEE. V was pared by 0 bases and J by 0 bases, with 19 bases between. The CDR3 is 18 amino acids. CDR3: CASSVGTPVGALSYEQYF. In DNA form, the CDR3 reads TGTGCCAGCAGCGTAGGTACCCCAGTAGGAGCGCTCTCCTACGAGCAGTACTTC.

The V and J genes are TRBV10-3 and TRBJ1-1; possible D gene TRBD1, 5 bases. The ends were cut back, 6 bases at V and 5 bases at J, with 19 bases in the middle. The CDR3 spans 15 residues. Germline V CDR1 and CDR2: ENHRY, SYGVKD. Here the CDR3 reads CAISRQSAGGTEAFF. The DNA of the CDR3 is TGTGCCATCAGCCGACAGTCTGCGGGGGGAACTGAAGCTTTCTTT.

CDR3 sequence (DNA): TGCGCCAGCAGCCAAAATCCCGGGACATCAAAACTTGGCTACACCTTC. It yields the protein CASSQNPGTSKLGYTF. The chain combines TRBV4-3 with TRBJ1-2, with TRBD1 as a possible D gene (6 bases). Germline lookup yields CDR1 LGHNA and CDR2 YSLEER. V lost 2 bases to trimming and J lost 7 bases, with 20 bases between them. The CDR3 has 16 residues.

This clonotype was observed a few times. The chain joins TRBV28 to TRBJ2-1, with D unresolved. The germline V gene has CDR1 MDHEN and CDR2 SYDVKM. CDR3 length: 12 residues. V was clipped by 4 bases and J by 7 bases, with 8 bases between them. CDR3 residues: CASSWWRNEQFF. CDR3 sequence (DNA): TGTGCCAGCAGTTGGTGGCGAAATGAGCAGTTCTTC.

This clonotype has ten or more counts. The CDR3 DNA sequence: TGTGCCAGCAGCTTAGAAGGGTTCTCCTACAATGAGCAGTTCTTC. This codes for CASSLEGFSYNEQFF. The V call is TRBV11-2, the J call TRBJ2-1; unclear D gene. Between the trimmed V and J ends, which lost 0 bases and 0 bases, there was a span of 6 bases. The CDR3 is 15 amino acids. Germline assignment: CDR1 SGHAT and CDR2 FQNNGV.

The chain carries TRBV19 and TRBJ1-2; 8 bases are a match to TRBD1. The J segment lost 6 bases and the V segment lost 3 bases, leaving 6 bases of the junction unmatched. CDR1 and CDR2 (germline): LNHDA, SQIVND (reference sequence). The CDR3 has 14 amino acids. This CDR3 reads CASSMDRAMNGYTF. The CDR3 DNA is TGTGCCAGTAGTATGGACAGGGCTATGAATGGCTACACCTTC. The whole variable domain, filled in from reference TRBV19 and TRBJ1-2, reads DGGITQSPKYLFRKEGQNVTLSCEQNLNHDAMYWYRQDPGQGLRLIYYSQIVNDFQKGDIAEGYSVSREKKESFPLTVTSAQKNPTAFYLCASSMDRAMNGYTFGSGTRLTVV.

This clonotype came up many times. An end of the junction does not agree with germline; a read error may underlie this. CDR3 amino acids: CASRLEVLNTEAFF. The CDR3, as DNA: TGCGCCAGCAGGTTGGAGGTCTTGAACACTGAAGCTTTCTTT. The chain uses TRBV5-1 and TRBJ1-1, with unresolved D. CDR1 is SGHRS, CDR2 YFSETQ, per germline. This CDR3 has 14 amino acids.

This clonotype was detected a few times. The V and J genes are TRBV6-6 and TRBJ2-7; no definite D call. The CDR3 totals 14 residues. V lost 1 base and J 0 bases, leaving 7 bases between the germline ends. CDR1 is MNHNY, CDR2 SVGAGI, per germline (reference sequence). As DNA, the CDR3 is TGTGCCAGCAGTTACTACGACACCTCCTACGAGCAGTACTTC. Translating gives CASSYYDTSYEQYF.

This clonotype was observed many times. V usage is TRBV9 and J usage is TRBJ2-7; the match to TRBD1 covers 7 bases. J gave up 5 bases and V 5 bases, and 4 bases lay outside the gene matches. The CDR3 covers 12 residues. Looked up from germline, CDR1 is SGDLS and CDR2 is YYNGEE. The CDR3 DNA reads TGTGCCAGCAGTCAGGGGGTGGACGAGCAGTACTTC. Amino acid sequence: CASSQGVDEQYF.

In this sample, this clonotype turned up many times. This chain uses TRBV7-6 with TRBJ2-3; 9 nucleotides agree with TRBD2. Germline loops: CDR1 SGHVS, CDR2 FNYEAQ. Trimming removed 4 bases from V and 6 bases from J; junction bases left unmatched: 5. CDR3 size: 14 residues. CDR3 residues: CASSSSSGMDTQYF. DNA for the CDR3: TGTGCCAGCAGCTCCTCTAGCGGGATGGATACGCAGTATTTT.